This T cell receptor (beta chain) was captured by sequencing in a study of blood T cell repertoires in COVID-19. As processed by the authors: The authors estimated nucleated cell counts from reference gene primer amplification. Profiling relied on immunoSEQ multiplex PCR, and the TCRdb table lists in-frame clones only, not all of them. V and J calls and clone size come straight from that table; D and trimming were deduced from the DNA. The sample carries about 95,000 clones, about 84% recorded once. The CDR3 is 17 amino acids. The V and J ends lost 4 bases and 4 bases, in that order; junction bases with no gene match: 11. The germline gives CDR1 MNHEY, CDR2 SVGEGT.

Source material: peripheral blood. The chain recombines TRBV6-2 or TRBV6-3 with TRBJ1-3, with 9 positions matching TRBD1. The sequence was obtained from an elderly man with active or convalescent COVID-19. CDR3 loop: CASSSGQGPNVGNTIYF. The CDR3, as DNA: TGTGCCAGCAGTTCCGGACAGGGGCCAAACGTCGGAAACACCATATATTTT.